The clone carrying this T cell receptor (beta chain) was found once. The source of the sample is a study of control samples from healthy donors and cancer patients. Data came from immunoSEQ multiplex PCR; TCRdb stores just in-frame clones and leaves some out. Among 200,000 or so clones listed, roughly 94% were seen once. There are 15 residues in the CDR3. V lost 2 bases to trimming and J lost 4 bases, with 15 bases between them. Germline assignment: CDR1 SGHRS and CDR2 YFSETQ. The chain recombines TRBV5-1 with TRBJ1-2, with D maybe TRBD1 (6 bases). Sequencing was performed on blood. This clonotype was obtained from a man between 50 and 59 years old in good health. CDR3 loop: CASSFNPGAAYGYTF. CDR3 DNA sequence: TGCGCCAGCAGCTTCAATCCGGGGGCGGCCTATGGCTACACCTTC.